Sequencing of this T cell receptor beta chain was carried out in a study of T cell responses to AZD1222 COVID-19 vaccine. Profiling relied on immunoSEQ multiplex PCR, and the TCRdb table lists in-frame clones only, not all of them. In the table there are just under 150,000 clones, approximately 89% of which are singletons. V lost 4 bases and J lost 2, with 16 bases in between. The CDR3 is 15 amino acids. Germline assignment: CDR1 SGHNT and CDR2 YYREEE (reference sequence). The starting material was peripheral blood, obtained 28 days after the second AZD1222 dose. The chain couples TRBV5-4 to TRBJ2-7; D unresolved. This receptor was identified in an adult who received the AZD1222 COVID-19 vaccine. CDR3 residues: CASSPPNRRPYEQYF. CDR3 in DNA: TGTGCCAGCAGCCCGCCCAATAGGAGACCCTACGAGCAGTACTTC.